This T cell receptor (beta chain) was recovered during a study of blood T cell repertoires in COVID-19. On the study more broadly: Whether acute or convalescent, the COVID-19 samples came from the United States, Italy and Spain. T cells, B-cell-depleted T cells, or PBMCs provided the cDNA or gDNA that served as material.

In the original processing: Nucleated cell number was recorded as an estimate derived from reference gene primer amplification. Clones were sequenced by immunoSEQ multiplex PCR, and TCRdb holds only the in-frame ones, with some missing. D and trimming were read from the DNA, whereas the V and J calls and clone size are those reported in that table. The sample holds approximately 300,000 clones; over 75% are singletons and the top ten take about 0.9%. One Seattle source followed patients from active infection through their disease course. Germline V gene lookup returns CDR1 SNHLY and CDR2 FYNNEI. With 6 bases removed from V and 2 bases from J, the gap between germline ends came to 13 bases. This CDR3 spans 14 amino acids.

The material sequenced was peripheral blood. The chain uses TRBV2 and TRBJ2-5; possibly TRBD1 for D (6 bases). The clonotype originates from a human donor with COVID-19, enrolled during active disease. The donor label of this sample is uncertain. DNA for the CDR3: TGTGCCAGCAGAGGACAGCAACCGCAAGAGACCCAGTACTTC. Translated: CASRGQQPQETQYF. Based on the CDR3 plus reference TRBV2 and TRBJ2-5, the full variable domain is EPEVTQTPSHQVTQMGQEVILRCVPISNHLYFYWYRQILGQKVEFLVSFYNNEISEKSEIFDDQFSVERPDGSNFTLKIRSTKLEDSAMYFCASRGQQPQETQYFGPGTRLLVL.